The 31 T cell receptor beta chains presented below share a single source sample, sequenced in a study of CD8+ T cells in alopecia areata. RNA was extracted and reverse transcribed into cDNA as the sequencing template. Method: immunoSEQ multiplex PCR; TCRdb's copy keeps in-frame clones and lacks some. The sample includes more than 100,000 clones, 58% of them seen just once. The sample consisted of CD4+ T cells sorted from blood, taken at week 0. The receptors come from a human donor with alopecia areata.

This clone was observed a single time. V usage is TRBV5-4 and J usage is TRBJ1-1, with D possibly TRBD1 on 6 matching bases. Trimming cost V 3 bases and J 1 base, with 10 bases left between them. Germline CDR1 and CDR2: SGHNT and YYREEE (reference sequence). The CDR3 is 14 amino acids. This CDR3 is CASSSLTGNTEAFF. The DNA of the CDR3 is TGTGCCAGCAGCTCCCTGACAGGGAACACTGAAGCTTTCTTT.

The chain has TRBV28 and TRBJ2-6; possible D gene TRBD1, 5 bases. The CDR3 extends over 17 amino acids. Trimming removed 5 bases from V and 2 bases from J, with 16 bases in between. CDR1 and CDR2 from the germline V gene are MDHEN and SYDVKM. The DNA for the CDR3 is TGTGCCAGCAGTCAATCGACAGCAACGACTGGGGCCAACGTCCTGACTTTC. It codes for CASSQSTATTGANVLTF.

This chain uses TRBV5-1 with TRBJ1-3; weak D call: TRBD1 (5 bases). Deletions cut 0 bases from V and 0 bases from J, with 16 bases between. Germline CDR1 and CDR2: SGHRS and YFSETQ. The CDR3 is 18 residues long. The CDR3 loop reads CASSLVGLRGNSGNTIYF. CDR3 in DNA: TGCGCCAGCAGCTTGGTCGGGTTGAGGGGCAACTCTGGAAACACCATATATTTT. Filled out from reference TRBV5-1 and TRBJ1-3, the complete variable domain reads KAGVTQTPRYLIKTRGQQVTLSCSPISGHRSVSWYQQTPGQGLQFLFEYFSETQRNKGNFPGRFSGRQFSNSRSEMNVSTLELGDSALYLCASSLVGLRGNSGNTIYFGEGSWLTVV.

The chain employs TRBV7-3 and TRBJ1-5; no reliable D call. Germline lookup yields CDR1 SGHTA and CDR2 FQGTGA. The V end lost 3 bases, the J end lost 7 bases, and 7 bases lay between the germline ends. This CDR3 is built from 12 residues. CDR3 bases: TGTGCCAGCAGCTTGGGCGGGCAGCCCCAGCATTTT. This sequence encodes CASSLGGQPQHF.

This clone was seen a handful of times. Distinct nucleotide sequences in the sample also encode this CDR3. V is TRBV9 and J is TRBJ2-3; possible D gene TRBD1, 5 bases. The CDR3 has 14 residues. CDR1 SGDLS and CDR2 YYNGEE come from the germline V gene. The V end was cut by 2 bases, the J end by 2 bases, with 9 bases between. CDR3 bases: TGTGCCAGCAGCGTCAGGACATCCACAGATACGCAGTATTTT. Translated: CASSVRTSTDTQYF. The whole variable domain, remainder taken from reference TRBV9 and TRBJ2-3, is DSGVTQTPKHLITATGQRVTLRCSPRSGDLSVYWYQQSLDQGLQFLIQYYNGEERAKGNILERFSAQQFPDLHSELNLSSLELGDSALYFCASSVRTSTDTQYFGPGTRLTVL.

This chain links TRBV6-5 with TRBJ2-7, with D possibly being TRBD2 (6 bases). Per the germline V gene, CDR1 is MNHEY and CDR2 is SVGAGI. With 6 bases removed from V and 5 bases from J, the gap between germline ends came to 14 bases. The CDR3 runs 13 residues. CDR3 residues: CASSRLERDEQYF. The CDR3 nucleotides read TGTGCCAGCAGCCGACTAGAGAGGGACGAGCAGTACTTC.

The table lists this clone with a few counts. The chain is built from TRBV13 and TRBJ2-3; 13 bases match TRBD2. The CDR3 spans 17 residues. V trimming: 5 bases; J trimming: 0 bases; junction bases outside the gene matches: 5. Germline CDR1 is PRHDT and CDR2 is FYEKMQ (reference sequence). As DNA, the CDR3 is TGTGCCAGCAGCCCATCGACTAGCGGGGGGAGCACAGATACGCAGTATTTT. It specifies CASSPSTSGGSTDTQYF.

This chain connects TRBV15 to TRBJ1-3; D gene ambiguous. This CDR3 comprises 12 residues. V was trimmed by 0 bases and J by 9 bases, leaving 6 bases between them. In germline, CDR1 is LNHNV, CDR2 YYDKDF (reference sequence). CDR3 DNA: TGTGCCACCAGCAGAGAGGCTGGCACCATATATTTT. Protein product: CATSREAGTIYF.

This clone was counted between two and nine times. The rearrangement uses TRBV11-3 and TRBJ2-3, with D maybe TRBD1 (6 bases). The CDR3 runs 15 residues. Deletions cut 5 bases from V and 1 base from J, with 13 bases between. CDR1 is SGHNT, CDR2 YENEEA, per germline. The CDR3 DNA is TGTGCCAGCAGCACCCAAGGGGGACGCACAGATACGCAGTATTTT. Protein: CASSTQGGRTDTQYF.

This clone was detected once. The gene calls are TRBV4-2 and TRBJ2-1; 8 nucleotides agree with TRBD2. V lost 0 bases to trimming and J lost 4 bases; unmatched junction nucleotides: 8. Per germline, CDR1 LGHNA and CDR2 YNFKEQ. The CDR3 totals 17 residues. CDR3 sequence reads: CASSQDLRLALYNEQFF. Here the CDR3 DNA reads TGTGCCAGCAGCCAAGATCTTCGACTAGCGCTTTACAATGAGCAGTTCTTC.

The rearrangement uses TRBV5-1 and TRBJ2-3; TRBD2 matches 8 bases. V gave up 4 bases and J gave up 7 bases; unmatched junction bases: 8. The germline V gene encodes CDR1 SGHRS and CDR2 YFSETQ. The CDR3 sequence is 14 residues long. DNA of the CDR3: TGCGCCAGCAGCCGCACCGGGACTAGTAATACGCAGTATTTT. This gives the protein CASSRTGTSNTQYF.

The chain carries TRBV2 and TRBJ2-5; tentative D call: TRBD2 (5 bases). Germline assignment: CDR1 SNHLY and CDR2 FYNNEI. The CDR3 is 13 residues long. V was trimmed by 4 bases and J by 4 bases, leaving 10 bases between them. The CDR3 region is CASSGPSLETQYF. Written as DNA, the CDR3 is TGTGCCAGCAGTGGGCCTAGCTTAGAGACCCAGTACTTC.

The gene calls are TRBV5-1 and TRBJ2-1, with 10 bases fitting TRBD2. V was pared by 4 bases and J by 4 bases, with 2 bases of the junction left unmatched. This CDR3 spans 14 amino acids. The V gene's germline CDR1 is SGHRS and CDR2 YFSETQ. The CDR3 loop reads CASSRTSGYNEQFF. The CDR3 bases are TGCGCCAGCAGCAGGACTAGCGGTTACAATGAGCAGTTCTTC.

The rearrangement links TRBV10-3 to TRBJ2-5; TRBD1 matches 7 bases. This CDR3 has 14 amino acids. V was clipped by 6 bases and J by 3 bases; unmatched bases: 7. Germline V gives CDR1 ENHRY, CDR2 SYGVKD. The CDR3 DNA reads as TGTGCCATCAGGGAGACAGGGATTAAAGAGACCCAGTACTTC. Protein sequence: CAIRETGIKETQYF.

The rearrangement joins TRBV7-8 to TRBJ1-6; D gene unclear. Germline CDR1 reads SGHVS; CDR2 reads FQNEAQ. V shed 0 bases and J shed 0 bases, with 3 bases lying between them. The CDR3 length is 15 residues. CDR3 sequence: CASSLAGSYNSPLHF. The CDR3 DNA reads as TGTGCCAGCAGCTTAGCAGGCTCCTATAATTCACCCCTCCACTTT.

The chain is built from TRBV5-4 and TRBJ2-1; D call uncertain. This CDR3 contains 17 residues. Germline values: CDR1 SGHNT, CDR2 YYREEE (reference sequence). V was shortened by 0 bases and J by 0 bases, with 13 bases between the two germline ends. The CDR3 nucleotides are TGTGCCAGCAGCTTGGCGGGTCTACCGAGCTCCTACAATGAGCAGTTCTTC. It encodes CASSLAGLPSSYNEQFF.

This chain connects TRBV5-1 to TRBJ2-7, with a tentative D call TRBD1 (6 bases). CDR1 and CDR2 (germline): SGHRS, YFSETQ. Trimming took off 5 bases at V and 0 bases at J, with 12 bases between the two ends. The CDR3 covers 14 residues. In DNA, the CDR3 is TGCGCCAGCAGTGCCACAGGGACCTCCTACGAGCAGTACTTC. Its protein product is CASSATGTSYEQYF. The complete variable domain, with remaining parts taken from reference TRBV5-1 and TRBJ2-7, reads KAGVTQTPRYLIKTRGQQVTLSCSPISGHRSVSWYQQTPGQGLQFLFEYFSETQRNKGNFPGRFSGRQFSNSRSEMNVSTLELGDSALYLCASSATGTSYEQYFGPGTRLTVT.

This clone has only one observation. The CDR3 is CASSLGQSSDGNTIYF. In DNA, the CDR3 is TGTGCCAGCAGCTTAGGACAATCTTCCGATGGAAACACCATATATTTT. The chain employs TRBV7-3 and TRBJ1-3, with D tentatively TRBD1 (5 bases). V lost 2 bases and J lost 3, with 14 bases in between. The germline V gene has CDR1 SGHTA and CDR2 FQGTGA. This CDR3 comprises 16 residues.

This chain connects TRBV2 to TRBJ2-5; TRBD1 might be the D (6 bases). The CDR3 length is 12 residues. Trimming shortened V by 6 bases and J by 1 base, and 6 bases separated the two germline ends. In germline, CDR1 is SNHLY, CDR2 FYNNEI. The CDR3 DNA sequence: TGTGCCAGCAGCAGGGGCCAAGAGACCCAGTACTTC. This sequence encodes CASSRGQETQYF.

The DNA for the CDR3 is TGTGCCAGCAGCCCCAGGAGGGGGAGCACCGGGGAGCTGTTTTTT. Translation: CASSPRRGSTGELFF. The gene calls are TRBV11-1 and TRBJ2-2, with D perhaps given as TRBD1 or TRBD2 (6 bases each). This CDR3 spans 15 amino acids. Deletions cut 5 bases from V and 4 bases from J, with 14 bases between. Germline CDR1 and CDR2: SGHAT and FQDESV (reference sequence).

V gene TRBV4-3 combines with J gene TRBJ1-2; D remains unclear. The germline V gene encodes CDR1 LGHNA and CDR2 YSLEER. The V gene lost 0 bases and the J gene lost 8 bases, with 10 bases spanning the gap. This CDR3 has 13 amino acids. CDR3 in DNA: TGCGCCAGCAGCCAAGATCGAGGGCTCGGCTACACCTTC. Translating gives CASSQDRGLGYTF.

CDR3 nucleotide sequence: TGCGCCAGCAGCCGCCAACAGGGGGCCGGTGAAAAACTGTTTTTT. Residues: CASSRQQGAGEKLFF. V usage is TRBV4-1 and J usage is TRBJ1-4; 9 bases fit TRBD1. Trimming took 4 bases from V and 7 from J; bases not matched to a gene: 7. The CDR3 runs to 15 residues. CDR1 is MGHRA, CDR2 YSYEKL, per germline.

This clone was counted between two and nine times. The chain is built from TRBV19 and TRBJ2-1, with 7 nucleotides matching TRBD2. The ends lost 4 bases at V and 8 bases at J; junction bases unmatched: 14. The CDR3 is 16 residues long. Germline lookup yields CDR1 LNHDA and CDR2 SQIVND (reference sequence). CDR3 nucleotide sequence: TGTGCCAGTAGTAAGAGAGGACTAGTAAATCTCCATGAGCAGTTCTTC. Its translation: CASSKRGLVNLHEQFF. The full variable domain, with the rest looked up from reference TRBV19 and TRBJ2-1, is DGGITQSPKYLFRKEGQNVTLSCEQNLNHDAMYWYRQDPGQGLRLIYYSQIVNDFQKGDIAEGYSVSREKKESFPLTVTSAQKNPTAFYLCASSKRGLVNLHEQFFGPGTRLTVL.

The chain combines TRBV7-8 with TRBJ1-5; D uncertain. V shed 2 bases and J shed 6 bases, with 14 bases lying between them. This CDR3 has 15 residues. The germline V gene encodes CDR1 SGHVS and CDR2 FQNEAQ. The DNA of the CDR3 is TGTGCCAGCAGCTTATTCTCGGGGAAGGGTCAGCCCCAGCATTTT. Encoded protein: CASSLFSGKGQPQHF.

The V and J genes are TRBV9 and TRBJ2-1; no reliable D call. This CDR3 comprises 13 residues. V was shortened by 0 bases and J by 7 bases, with 8 bases between the two germline ends. The germline gives CDR1 SGDLS, CDR2 YYNGEE. DNA for the CDR3: TGTGCCAGCAGCGTAGTTAAAGGAAATGAGCAGTTCTTC. It encodes CASSVVKGNEQFF.

This clone occurred a few times. The chain is built from TRBV18 and TRBJ2-3; possibly TRBD1 or TRBD2 for D (6 bases each). CDR1 and CDR2 (germline): KGHSH, LQKENI. This CDR3 is 16 amino acids long. Trimming stripped 2 bases from V and 4 bases from J, with 16 bases between. The CDR3 DNA sequence: TGTGCCAGCTCACCATTGTCGGGGGCGTTTGCAGATACGCAGTATTTT. The encoded protein is CASSPLSGAFADTQYF.

Concerning this clone: Additional DNA sequences in this sample encode the identical CDR3. This chain connects TRBV2 to TRBJ2-7; D ambiguous. The V gene's germline CDR1 is SNHLY and CDR2 FYNNEI. V was trimmed by 5 bases and J by 3 bases, leaving 2 bases between them. This CDR3 contains 10 residues. The CDR3 spells CASSNYEQYF. The CDR3 DNA reads as TGTGCCAGCAGTAACTACGAGCAGTACTTC.

The V and J genes are TRBV5-1 and TRBJ2-1, with TRBD2 identical over 13 bases. Trimming cost V 3 bases and J 7 bases; bases outside gene matches: 4. The CDR3 loop spans 15 amino acids. CDR1 is SGHRS and CDR2 is YFSETQ in the germline V gene. The chain's CDR3 is CASSWTSGSRNEQFF. The DNA for the CDR3 is TGCGCCAGCAGCTGGACTAGCGGGAGTCGGAATGAGCAGTTCTTC.

This chain connects TRBV7-8 to TRBJ1-5; 11 bases align to TRBD1. Trimming removed 2 bases from V and 6 bases from J; junction bases left unmatched: 6. Germline V CDR1 and CDR2: SGHVS, FQNEAQ. This CDR3 region has 16 residues. CDR3 bases: TGTGCCAGCAGCTTAATTGGGGGACAGGGGGGTCAGCCCCAGCATTTT. Residues: CASSLIGGQGGQPQHF.

This clone turned up a few times. The V gene is TRBV4-3, the J gene TRBJ1-5; possible D gene TRBD1, 5 bases. There are 15 residues in the CDR3. V was trimmed by 0 bases and J by 6 bases, leaving 12 bases between them. Germline values: CDR1 LGHNA, CDR2 YSLEER. This CDR3 reads CASSQDIGVGQPQHF. CDR3 sequence (DNA): TGCGCCAGCAGCCAAGATATAGGGGTAGGTCAGCCCCAGCATTTT.

This chain connects TRBV10-3 to TRBJ1-2; TRBD1 matches 9 bases. CDR3 length: 12 amino acids. J lost 6 bases, V lost 6 bases, and 2 bases had no gene match. Germline values: CDR1 ENHRY, CDR2 SYGVKD. CDR3 nucleotides: TGTGCCATCAGCGGGACAGGGAATGGCTACACCTTC. This gives the protein CAISGTGNGYTF.